Listed here are 24 T cell receptor beta chains from one sample, sequenced in a study of Ad26.COV2.S vaccination and SARS-CoV-2 variants. Repertoires were generated with immunoSEQ multiplex PCR, while TCRdb's copy carries only in-frame clones and drops some. Of 360,000 or so clones detected, over 75% appear once; the ten largest clones hold roughly 3.6%. Treatment denoted: some 20 received Ad26.COV2.S at low or high dose, single or two shots; 5 received placebo; per-sample allocation not given. Specimen acquisition occurred on day 63 following the initial vaccine or placebo injection. This sample comprised peripheral blood, obtained in a trial of Ad26.COV2.S vaccine versus placebo. Every receptor here comes from a person aged 18-60 years who received the Ad26.COV2.S COVID-19 vaccine or a placebo.

The count of this clone is one. V and J are TRBV28 and TRBJ1-1, with D perhaps TRBD1 (5 bases). The V and J ends lost 3 bases and 5 bases respectively, with 10 bases between them. The CDR3 extends over 13 amino acids. Germline-derived CDR1 and CDR2 are MDHEN and SYDVKM. The CDR3 loop reads CASSFGGETEAFF. The CDR3 DNA follows: TGTGCCAGCAGTTTTGGGGGGGAAACTGAAGCTTTCTTT.

The genes are TRBV5-6 and TRBJ1-5; 7 nucleotides match TRBD1. Germline CDR1 SGHDT, CDR2 YYEEEE. The CDR3 is 16 residues long. Trimming took 3 bases from V and 0 from J; bases not matched to a gene: 6. CDR3 amino acids: CASSYTGTASNQPQHF. CDR3 bases: TGTGCCAGCAGCTATACCGGGACAGCTAGCAATCAGCCCCAGCATTTT.

This chain uses TRBV19 with TRBJ2-3; 9 nucleotides match TRBD2. The V and J ends lost 6 bases and 6 bases, in that order; junction bases with no gene match: 4. The CDR3 totals 13 residues. Per germline, CDR1 LNHDA and CDR2 SQIVND (reference sequence). CDR3 residues: CASRRGGRDTQYF. DNA for the CDR3: TGTGCCAGTAGGCGGGGGGGCCGGGATACGCAGTATTTT.

CDR3 protein: CASKQGVNQPQHF. The CDR3 DNA sequence: TGTGCCAGCAAGCAAGGGGTCAATCAGCCCCAGCATTTT. V and J are TRBV28 and TRBJ1-5; D might be TRBD1 (5 bases). Trimming pared 7 bases from V and 3 bases from J, leaving 10 bases between. Germline V gene lookup returns CDR1 MDHEN and CDR2 SYDVKM. This CDR3 region has 13 residues.

In its sample, this clone was seen a few times. The rearrangement links TRBV7-8 to TRBJ1-1, with D possibly TRBD1 on 5 matching bases. CDR1 is SGHVS and CDR2 is FQNEAQ in the germline V gene. Trimming shortened V by 5 bases and J by 1 base, and 14 bases separated the two germline ends. This CDR3 contains 15 residues. In nucleotides, the CDR3 is TGTGCCAGCAGCCCGTTATCAGGGAAGAACACTGAAGCTTTCTTT. Residues: CASSPLSGKNTEAFF.

The rearrangement joins TRBV6-5 to TRBJ2-7, with a tentative D call TRBD1 (6 bases). This CDR3 contains 15 residues. With 2 bases removed from V and 3 bases from J, the gap between germline ends came to 14 bases. Germline V CDR1 and CDR2: MNHEY, SVGAGI. The CDR3: CASSYPGTSGYEQYF. For the CDR3, the DNA is TGTGCCAGCAGTTACCCCGGGACATCGGGCTACGAGCAGTACTTC.

The count of this clone is one. This chain connects TRBV19 to TRBJ1-6, with D uncertain. This CDR3 has 16 residues. V gave up 3 bases and J gave up 0 bases, with 9 bases separating them. Germline values: CDR1 LNHDA, CDR2 SQIVND (reference sequence). The CDR3 DNA sequence: TGTGCCAGTAGTATTTCTGTGAGCTCCTATAATTCACCCCTCCACTTT. It is translated as CASSISVSSYNSPLHF. Together with reference TRBV19 and TRBJ1-6, the CDR3 gives the full variable domain: DGGITQSPKYLFRKEGQNVTLSCEQNLNHDAMYWYRQDPGQGLRLIYYSQIVNDFQKGDIAEGYSVSREKKESFPLTVTSAQKNPTAFYLCASSISVSSYNSPLHFGNGTRLTVT.

This clone has only a few counts. The chain recombines TRBV2 with TRBJ1-6; 8 positions agree with TRBD1. CDR1 is SNHLY, CDR2 FYNNEI, per germline. J lost 7 bases, V lost 4 bases, and 3 bases had no gene match. The CDR3 is made up of 14 amino acids. CDR3 in DNA: TGTGCCAGCAGTGTGGACAGGGCCAATTCACCCCTCCACTTT. Translating it yields CASSVDRANSPLHF.

The chain recombines TRBV9 with TRBJ2-5; a weak D match, TRBD2 (6 bases). From germline, CDR1 is SGDLS and CDR2 YYNGEE. This CDR3 contains 14 residues. V was trimmed by 4 bases and J by 2 bases, leaving 12 bases between them. The CDR3 spells CASSLDSGQETQYF. CDR3 bases: TGTGCCAGCAGCCTTGACAGCGGGCAAGAGACCCAGTACTTC. The variable domain in full, with the rest retrieved from reference TRBV9 and TRBJ2-5, is DSGVTQTPKHLITATGQRVTLRCSPRSGDLSVYWYQQSLDQGLQFLIQYYNGEERAKGNILERFSAQQFPDLHSELNLSSLELGDSALYFCASSLDSGQETQYFGPGTRLLVL.

CDR3 sequence: CASSQDLAGGANTQYF. DNA of the CDR3: TGTGCCAGCAGCCAAGATTTAGCGGGGGGGGCTAATACGCAGTATTTT. The chain joins TRBV14 to TRBJ2-3, with TRBD2 matching over 11 bases. The germline CDR1 and CDR2 sequences are SGHDN and FVKESK. The CDR3 spans 16 residues. After removal of 0 bases from V and 7 bases from J, the junction contained 6 bases not matched to a gene.

Points on this clone: Other DNA sequences within the sample encode an identical CDR3. J is TRBJ1-1 and V is TRBV30, with 7 bases matching TRBD1. Germline assignment: CDR1 GTSNPN and CDR2 SVGIG (reference sequence). CDR3 size: 12 residues. The V segment lost 5 bases and the J segment 2 bases; nucleotides outside the gene matches: 2. CDR3 in DNA: TGTGCCTGGGGGACAGCCAACACTGAAGCTTTCTTT. It encodes CAWGTANTEAFF.

This clone was recorded a few times. In DNA form, the CDR3 reads TGTGCCAGCAGCTCGGGGAGGACTAGCGTTTCCGAGCAGTACTTC. It encodes CASSSGRTSVSEQYF. This chain links TRBV5-4 with TRBJ2-7, with 9 bases that match TRBD2. From germline, CDR1 is SGHNT and CDR2 YYREEE (reference sequence). V trimming: 3 bases; J trimming: 6 bases; junction bases outside the gene matches: 10. This CDR3 comprises 15 residues.

The chain combines TRBV6-4 with TRBJ2-3, with D possibly being TRBD2 (6 bases). Germline V lookup: CDR1 MRHNA, CDR2 SNTAGT. The germline V and J ends were trimmed by 4 bases and 2 bases, with 7 bases remaining between them. The CDR3 totals 13 residues. The CDR3 loop reads CASSGTTTDTQYF. The CDR3 DNA sequence: TGTGCCAGCAGTGGGACTACCACAGATACGCAGTATTTT.

The CDR3 sequence is CASSPGTVTDTQYF. The DNA of the CDR3 is TGTGCCAGCAGCCCTGGGACAGTCACAGATACGCAGTATTTT. The chain has TRBV3-1 (or the pseudogene TRBV3-2) and TRBJ2-3; 7 bases line up with TRBD1. This CDR3 region has 14 residues. V lost 4 bases and J lost 2; bases outside the gene matches: 3. The germline V gene has CDR1 LGHDT and CDR2 YNNKEL (reference sequence).

The chain combines TRBV5-6 with TRBJ1-6, with D perhaps matching TRBD1 (5 bases). CDR3 length: 17 amino acids. Deletions cut 0 bases from V and 0 bases from J, with 10 bases between. Germline V gene sequence: CDR1 SGHDT, CDR2 YYEEEE. CDR3 residues: CASSLAGPSSYNSPLHF. CDR3 nucleotides: TGTGCCAGCAGCTTGGCAGGGCCTAGCTCCTATAATTCACCCCTCCACTTT.

J is TRBJ1-1 and V is TRBV5-6; D is uncertain. Germline CDR1 is SGHDT and CDR2 is YYEEEE. This CDR3 contains 14 residues. V lost 2 bases and J 0 bases, leaving 8 bases between the germline ends. CDR3 amino acids: CASSFTALNTEAFF. CDR3 in DNA: TGTGCCAGCAGCTTCACAGCACTGAACACTGAAGCTTTCTTT.

This clone was found once. The chain employs TRBV19 and TRBJ1-1; D unresolved. The ends were cut back, 4 bases at V and 0 bases at J, with 6 bases in the middle. The V gene's germline CDR1 is LNHDA and CDR2 SQIVND (reference sequence). The CDR3 length is 13 residues. CDR3 DNA sequence: TGTGCCAGTAGTAGCCGTGTGAACACTGAAGCTTTCTTT. This encodes CASSSRVNTEAFF.

The chain combines TRBV10-3 with TRBJ2-1, with no clear D. The germline gives CDR1 ENHRY, CDR2 SYGVKD. This CDR3 contains 13 residues. V lost 7 bases and J lost 4, with 11 bases in between. In nucleotides, the CDR3 is TGTGCCATCAAAGCACCCGGATACAATGAGCAGTTCTTC. It translates to CAIKAPGYNEQFF.

This rearrangement joins TRBV6-4 to TRBJ2-7; D might be TRBD1 (6 bases). V was pared by 9 bases and J by 6 bases, with 18 bases between. This CDR3 comprises 13 residues. CDR1 MRHNA and CDR2 SNTAGT come from the germline V gene. The CDR3 sequence: CARDGQSVVEQYF. The CDR3 nucleotides read TGTGCCAGGGACGGACAGTCGGTGGTCGAGCAGTACTTC.

The V gene is TRBV19, the J gene TRBJ1-2, with TRBD1 as a possible D gene (5 bases). The germline V and J ends were trimmed by 3 bases and 3 bases, with 17 bases remaining between them. This CDR3 comprises 16 residues. Per the germline V gene, CDR1 is LNHDA and CDR2 is SQIVND (reference sequence). Here the CDR3 DNA reads TGTGCCAGTAGTATTAGTTTTCGGGGCTGGGACTATGGCTACACCTTC. Translating it yields CASSISFRGWDYGYTF. Together with reference TRBV19 and TRBJ1-2, the CDR3 gives the full variable domain: DGGITQSPKYLFRKEGQNVTLSCEQNLNHDAMYWYRQDPGQGLRLIYYSQIVNDFQKGDIAEGYSVSREKKESFPLTVTSAQKNPTAFYLCASSISFRGWDYGYTFGSGTRLTVV.

The CDR3 bases are TGTGCCAGCAGCGCCGACCTAAATCAGCCCCAGCATTTT. Translation gives CASSADLNQPQHF. This chain uses TRBV9 with TRBJ1-5; D gene ambiguous. Germline V gene data show CDR1 as SGDLS and CDR2 as YYNGEE. Trimming shortened V by 3 bases and J by 4 bases, and 8 bases separated the two germline ends. This CDR3 has 13 amino acids. Filled out from reference TRBV9 and TRBJ1-5, the complete variable domain reads DSGVTQTPKHLITATGQRVTLRCSPRSGDLSVYWYQQSLDQGLQFLIQYYNGEERAKGNILERFSAQQFPDLHSELNLSSLELGDSALYFCASSADLNQPQHFGDGTRLSIL.

The chain is built from TRBV5-1 and TRBJ2-7; weak D call: TRBD2 (5 bases). The V gene lost 0 bases and the J gene lost 4 bases, with 8 bases spanning the gap. Germline assignment: CDR1 SGHRS and CDR2 YFSETQ. The CDR3 has 13 amino acids. This chain's CDR3 is CASSLAGEYEQYF. In DNA, the CDR3 is TGCGCCAGCAGCTTGGCCGGGGAGTACGAGCAGTACTTC. The variable domain in full, with the rest retrieved from reference TRBV5-1 and TRBJ2-7, is KAGVTQTPRYLIKTRGQQVTLSCSPISGHRSVSWYQQTPGQGLQFLFEYFSETQRNKGNFPGRFSGRQFSNSRSEMNVSTLELGDSALYLCASSLAGEYEQYFGPGTRLTVT.

The chain recombines TRBV11-1 with TRBJ2-3, with D maybe TRBD2 (5 bases). This CDR3 is built from 12 residues. The germline V gene encodes CDR1 SGHAT and CDR2 FQDESV (reference sequence). Between the trimmed V and J ends, which lost 4 bases and 11 bases, there was a span of 13 bases. The CDR3 nucleotides are TGTGCCAGCAGCTCCCGGGAAACTCAGCAGTATTTT. This gives the protein CASSSRETQQYF.

CDR3: CASRPRRGPEAFF. CDR3 nucleotide sequence: TGTGCCAGCAGACCCCGGAGGGGGCCTGAAGCTTTCTTT. The chain has TRBV12-3 or TRBV12-4 and TRBJ1-1; TRBD1 aligns across 7 bases. This CDR3 is 13 amino acids long. V trimming: 6 bases; J trimming: 6 bases; junction bases outside the gene matches: 7.